This record covers a single T cell receptor beta chain. The antigen is unknown. Assay: immunoSEQ multiplex PCR; the TCRdb copy retains only in-frame clones and omits some. The sample has roughly 5,400 clones, approximately 70% seen once; the top ten hold 11% to 15%. These data come from a study of tumor-infiltrating lymphocytes in localized non-small cell lung cancer. At the level of the study: Some samples were collected after neoadjuvant chemotherapy; smokers, never-smokers and several histologies were included.

Study-wide results and limits: Tumors had more T cell infiltration than uninvolved lung, per TCRbeta sequencing and CD3 counts. Different pieces of the same tissue were used for each assay.

The length of the CDR3 is 16 residues. V lost 1 base to trimming and J lost 3 bases, with 15 bases between them. In germline, CDR1 is SGHNT, CDR2 YYREEE (reference sequence). The chain carries TRBV5-4 and TRBJ2-3; the D gene is possibly TRBD2 (6 bases). The source of this sequence is a human donor with non-small cell lung cancer. The source material was uninvolved lung tissue not adjacent to the tumor. The CDR3, as DNA: TGTGCCAGCAGCTTGCCGGCGGGAAGCTTGACAGATACGCAGTATTTT. Translation: CASSLPAGSLTDTQYF.